In this sample, the clone carrying this TCR beta chain turned up once. Per the germline V gene, CDR1 is SGHNT and CDR2 is YYREEE (reference sequence). V shed 4 bases, J shed 7 bases, and the junction held 12 bases outside the gene matches. CDR3 length: 16 residues. This table comes from immunoSEQ multiplex PCR, and its TCRdb copy is limited to in-frame clones, with some not included. This sample carries 70,000 to 75,000 clones, 80% to 85% of them seen once, and the ten largest clones take approximately 10%. These data are taken from a study of PD-L1 blockade in urothelial cancer. Across the study: Patients' atezolizumab regimen, 1,200 mg intravenously every 3 weeks, began around 2014. Males with bladder-origin urothelial cancer made up about 90% of the roughly 29 patients.

Stated time point: pretreatment peripheral blood. Specimen: PBMCs, collected around atezolizumab (anti-PD-L1) treatment. The receptor comes from a woman in her 70s with urothelial cancer. The chain uses TRBV5-4 and TRBJ2-1, with 9 bases matching TRBD2. The CDR3 region is CASSPKGGGAFNEQFF. The CDR3 nucleotides are TGTGCCAGCAGCCCTAAGGGCGGGGGGGCTTTTAATGAGCAGTTCTTC.